Below, 14 T cell receptor beta chains from the same sample are listed, as sequenced in a study of cytomegalovirus exposure and HLA in healthy donors. 13 Jbeta primers and 60 Vbeta primers were used for the PCR. The repertoire was sequenced with immunoSEQ multiplex PCR; TCRdb's copy has only in-frame clones and lacks some. The table has over 200,000 clones, more than 75% seen once. The sequenced sample was PBMCs. The receptors derive from a human donor in good health.

V is TRBV5-1 and J is TRBJ2-2; no firm D call. The CDR3 has 18 amino acids. Trimming stripped 0 bases from V and 2 bases from J, with 17 bases between. From germline, CDR1 is SGHRS and CDR2 YFSETQ. The CDR3 spells CASSLGLGLILNTGELFF. The CDR3 DNA reads as TGCGCCAGCAGCTTGGGTCTCGGGTTAATTTTAAACACCGGGGAGCTGTTTTTT.

V is TRBV19 and J is TRBJ1-2, with TRBD1 matching over 7 bases. Germline V gene sequence: CDR1 LNHDA, CDR2 SQIVND (reference sequence). Trimming cost V 4 bases and J 1 base; bases outside gene matches: 6. This CDR3 is built from 15 residues. CDR3 DNA: TGTGCCAGTAGTACGGGACAGACAGTTAACTATGGCTACACCTTC. Translated, it gives CASSTGQTVNYGYTF.

The count of this clone is one. The chain employs TRBV27 and TRBJ2-3; TRBD2 matches 12 bases. From germline, CDR1 is MNHEY and CDR2 SMNVEV (reference sequence). The trim removed 5 bases at V and 6 bases at J, leaving 12 bases unmatched. This CDR3 region has 17 residues. The CDR3 coding sequence is TGTGCCAGCAGTCCTCACCGACTAGCGGGAGTATGGGATACGCAGTATTTT. Protein: CASSPHRLAGVWDTQYF.

The CDR3 sequence is CASSRGLSSYNEQFF. CDR3 nucleotides: TGTGCCAGCAGCAGGGGTCTTAGCTCCTACAATGAGCAGTTCTTC. The chain uses TRBV7-2 and TRBJ2-1, with D maybe TRBD1 (5 bases). CDR1 is SGHTA, CDR2 FQGNSA, per germline. V was trimmed by 5 bases and J by 0 bases, leaving 11 bases between them. The CDR3 is 15 amino acids.

This rearrangement joins TRBV18 to TRBJ1-1; D perhaps matches TRBD1 (6 bases). Germline CDR1 KGHSH, CDR2 LQKENI. The CDR3 consists of 17 residues. The V end was cut by 5 bases, the J end by 5 bases, with 24 bases between. The CDR3 nucleotides are TGTGCCAGCTCAGCATCGAAGAATACAGGGTATTGGACTGAAGCTTTCTTT. Its translation is CASSASKNTGYWTEAFF.

The V and J genes are TRBV7-9 and TRBJ2-3; 10 positions match TRBD2. The CDR3 consists of 16 residues. Germline V gives CDR1 SEHNR, CDR2 FQNEAQ (reference sequence). The trim removed 5 bases at V and 6 bases at J, leaving 11 bases unmatched. CDR3 DNA: TGTGCCAGCAGCAACAAAAAGCGGGAGGGCCGGGATACGCAGTATTTT. Protein product: CASSNKKREGRDTQYF.

V usage is TRBV28 and J usage is TRBJ1-2; weak D call: TRBD1 (5 bases). V was cut by 7 bases and J by 4 bases, with 22 bases left in between. Per germline, CDR1 MDHEN and CDR2 SYDVKM. The CDR3 is 16 residues long. Here the CDR3 reads CASTIGAAGRGYGYTF. In DNA, the CDR3 is TGTGCCAGCACTATAGGGGCAGCCGGGAGAGGCTATGGCTACACCTTC.

The rearrangement joins TRBV6-5 to TRBJ1-3, with D maybe TRBD1 (6 bases). The CDR3 spans 13 residues. In germline, CDR1 is MNHEY, CDR2 SVGAGI. Trimming removed 10 bases at V and 2 bases at J, with 12 bases between. The CDR3 here is CATLGQPGNTIYF. CDR3 nucleotide sequence: TGTGCCACCCTCGGACAGCCTGGAAACACCATATATTTT.

The rearrangement joins TRBV21-1 to TRBJ1-1; TRBD1 was called by the table and not checked on the DNA. TRBV21-1 is marked as a pseudogene. The CDR3 loop spans 14 amino acids. The CDR3 region is CASKGDILWAEAFF. The CDR3 DNA reads as TGTGCCAGCAAAGGGGACATCTTATGGGCTGAAGCTTTCTTT.

The DNA for the CDR3 is TGCGCCAGCAGCTGGGGGGGAAAGAACACTGAAGCTTTCTTT. Translation: CASSWGGKNTEAFF. The rearrangement links TRBV5-1 to TRBJ1-1, with D maybe TRBD1 (5 bases). The germline V and J ends were trimmed by 3 bases and 1 base, with 10 bases remaining between them. The V gene's germline CDR1 is SGHRS and CDR2 YFSETQ. CDR3 length: 14 amino acids.

The V and J genes are TRBV5-1 and TRBJ2-7, with 8 positions matching TRBD2. J was trimmed by 0 bases and V by 3 bases; bases with no gene match: 17. CDR1 and CDR2 from the germline V gene are SGHRS and YFSETQ. The CDR3 length is 19 residues. The CDR3 reads CASSSGGTSFSRSSYEQYF. DNA for the CDR3: TGCGCCAGCAGCTCCGGAGGGACTAGTTTCTCCCGGAGCTCCTACGAGCAGTACTTC.

This clone was recorded only once. The chain couples TRBV7-2 to TRBJ2-5, with 10 bases fitting TRBD2. Germline CDR1 reads SGHTA; CDR2 reads FQGNSA. Trimming cost V 4 bases and J 6 bases; bases outside gene matches: 11. The CDR3 loop spans 16 amino acids. The CDR3, as DNA: TGTGCCAGCAGCTCCCACCCAGCGGGAGGGCCCCAGACCCAGTACTTC. It translates to CASSSHPAGGPQTQYF.

There are a few counts of this clone. V and J are TRBV28 and TRBJ2-7, with 10 bases identical to TRBD1. V shed 5 bases and J 8 bases; nucleotides not matched to a gene: 15. Germline CDR1 reads MDHEN; CDR2 reads SYDVKM. This CDR3 contains 16 residues. In nucleotides, the CDR3 is TGTGCCAGCAGTACACAGGGACAGGGGCTACCTACGCAGCAGTACTTC. Protein: CASSTQGQGLPTQQYF.

The CDR3 reads CASKTPGQGGYTF. For the CDR3, the DNA is TGTGCCAGTAAGACCCCGGGACAGGGTGGCTACACCTTC. The rearrangement links TRBV19 to TRBJ1-2; 9 bases are shared with TRBD1. V gave up 7 bases and J gave up 7 bases; unmatched junction bases: 7. Germline-derived CDR1 and CDR2 are LNHDA and SQIVND (reference sequence). This CDR3 comprises 13 residues.